This record concerns one T cell receptor beta chain sequence. This CDR3 comprises 13 residues. Trimming cost V 8 bases and J 2 bases; bases outside gene matches: 4. The sample is drawn from a study of blood T cell repertoires in COVID-19. For the study at large: The samples span acute and convalescent COVID-19 from the United States, Italy and Spain. The cDNA or gDNA used as material had been derived from T cells, B-cell-depleted T cells, or PBMCs.

In the original analysis: Nucleated cell number was recorded as an estimate derived from reference gene primer amplification. Sequenced by immunoSEQ multiplex PCR; TCRdb stores in-frame clones only, minus some. The V and J calls and the clone size are those of that table, but D and trimming were determined from the DNA. The sample contains 76,000 or so clones, approximately 80% of which appear only once. The chain recombines TRBV12-3 or TRBV12-4 with TRBJ1-2, with 8 bases aligning to TRBD1. The receptor comes from a man in his fifties with acute or convalescent COVID-19. The material sequenced was peripheral blood. The CDR3 DNA follows: TGTGCCAGCTTTGGACAGGGAAACTATGGCTACACCTTC. Amino acids: CASFGQGNYGYTF.